Below are 25 T cell receptor beta chains sequenced from a single sample in a study of blood T cell repertoires in COVID-19. Assay used: immunoSEQ multiplex PCR; TCRdb lists only in-frame clones, some missing. The data hold 200,000 to 300,000 clones, with approximately 82% observed a single time. Sequences were obtained from peripheral blood. These receptors were obtained from a man aged 35 to 55 who had recovered from COVID-19.

The chain joins TRBV11-2 to TRBJ1-4, with 7 positions matching TRBD1. The CDR3 totals 14 residues. Germline V CDR1 and CDR2: SGHAT, FQNNGV. The ends lost 5 bases at V and 8 bases at J; junction bases unmatched: 8. CDR3 in amino acids: CASSATGNTEKLFF. In nucleotides, the CDR3 is TGTGCCAGCAGCGCGACAGGGAATACGGAAAAACTGTTTTTT. Drawing the rest from reference TRBV11-2 and TRBJ1-4, the complete variable domain is EAGVAQSPRYKIIEKRQSVAFWCNPISGHATLYWYQQILGQGPKLLIQFQNNGVVDDSQLPKDRFSAERLKGVDSTLKIQPAKLEDSAVYLCASSATGNTEKLFFGSGTQLSVL.

About this clone: Different DNA sequences within this sample yield the same CDR3. This chain joins TRBV6-5 and TRBJ2-7; D remains unclear. CDR3 length: 15 residues. From germline, CDR1 is MNHEY and CDR2 SVGAGI. Trimming removed 2 bases at V and 0 bases at J, with 11 bases between. The CDR3 is CASSYERRSSYEQYF. DNA of the CDR3: TGTGCCAGCAGTTACGAAAGGAGAAGCTCCTACGAGCAGTACTTC.

CDR3 DNA: TGTGCCAGCTCACCCCGGGCCGGGACAGGGGACCCGAACACTGAAGCTTTCTTT. It codes for CASSPRAGTGDPNTEAFF. V usage is TRBV18 and J usage is TRBJ1-1; TRBD1 aligns across 10 bases. This CDR3 has 18 residues. The V segment lost 3 bases and the J segment 1 base; nucleotides outside the gene matches: 11. Germline CDR1 is KGHSH and CDR2 is LQKENI. Full variable domain (rest looked up from reference TRBV18 and TRBJ1-1): NAGVMQNPRHLVRRRGQEARLRCSPMKGHSHVYWYRQLPEEGLKFMVYLQKENIIDESGMPKERFSAEFPKEGPSILRIQQVVRGDSAAYFCASSPRAGTGDPNTEAFFGQGTRLTVV.

CDR3 DNA sequence: TGTGCCACCAGTGATCCCGGGAGGGACGAAGATACGCAGTATTTT. This encodes CATSDPGRDEDTQYF. This chain connects TRBV24-1 to TRBJ2-3; 8 nucleotides line up with TRBD2. The CDR3 length is 15 residues. After removal of 3 bases from V and 5 bases from J, the junction contained 6 bases not matched to a gene. Germline assignment: CDR1 KGHDR and CDR2 SFDVKD.

The chain is built from TRBV29-1 and TRBJ1-1; possible D gene TRBD1, 5 bases. Germline CDR1 is SQVTM and CDR2 is ANQGSEA. This CDR3 is 13 amino acids long. Trimming cost V 6 bases and J 0 bases, with 11 bases left between them. Written as DNA, the CDR3 is TGCAGCGTCAAGGGGCTGATGAACACTGAAGCTTTCTTT. This gives the protein CSVKGLMNTEAFF.

CDR3: CASSQDSSSYEQYF. CDR3 DNA sequence: TGTGCCAGCTCACAGGACAGCTCGTCCTACGAGCAGTACTTC. The chain links TRBV18 to TRBJ2-7; possibly TRBD1 for D (6 bases). The germline CDR1 and CDR2 sequences are KGHSH and LQKENI. V lost 4 bases to trimming and J lost 1 base, with 11 bases between them. The CDR3 sequence is 14 residues long.

The CDR3 coding sequence is TGCGCCAGCGGTGCGAGGTGGCAAGAGACCCAGTACTTC. Translated, it gives CASGARWQETQYF. The V gene is TRBV4-1, the J gene TRBJ2-5; D is unresolved. The CDR3 runs to 13 residues. Germline assignment: CDR1 MGHRA and CDR2 YSYEKL. The ends were cut back, 8 bases at V and 2 bases at J, with 12 bases in the middle.

This chain uses TRBV15 with TRBJ2-5; 7 nucleotides match TRBD1. CDR3 length: 16 residues. V dropped 3 bases and J dropped 5; count of bases not matched to a gene: 12. The germline CDR1 and CDR2 sequences are LNHNV and YYDKDF (reference sequence). The CDR3 nucleotides read TGTGCCACCAGCAGGGAAGGACAGGCAAATTGGGAGACCCAGTACTTC. Protein product: CATSREGQANWETQYF.

V gene TRBV5-5 combines with J gene TRBJ2-3; possibly TRBD1 for D (5 bases). Trimming took 4 bases from V and 1 from J, leaving 13 bases between them. The CDR3 is made up of 15 amino acids. Germline CDR1 SGHKS, CDR2 YYEKEE (reference sequence). The CDR3 region is CASSRGPYGTDTQYF. CDR3 bases: TGTGCCAGCAGCAGGGGCCCGTACGGCACAGATACGCAGTATTTT.

The V and J genes are TRBV3-1 (or the pseudogene TRBV3-2) and TRBJ1-1; 8 nucleotides line up with TRBD1. CDR3 size: 17 residues. The V and J ends lost 4 bases and 1 base, in that order; junction bases with no gene match: 11. Per the germline V gene, CDR1 is LGHDT and CDR2 is YNNKEL (reference sequence). The CDR3 nucleotides are TGTGCCAGCAGCCCCCCATCCCCGGACAGGGCGAACACTGAAGCTTTCTTT. It specifies CASSPPSPDRANTEAFF.

The table lists this clone with a few counts. The chain recombines TRBV2 with TRBJ2-1; 16 nucleotides agree with TRBD2. The V segment lost 6 bases and the J segment 1 base; nucleotides outside the gene matches: 12. The CDR3 has 20 amino acids. Germline CDR1 is SNHLY and CDR2 is FYNNEI. CDR3 loop: CASSEGLGLAGGTSYNEQFF. In DNA form, the CDR3 reads TGTGCCAGCAGCGAGGGATTGGGACTAGCGGGAGGGACTTCCTACAATGAGCAGTTCTTC.

The J gene is TRBJ2-3, the V gene TRBV11-3; the match to TRBD2 covers 8 bases. The CDR3 contains 17 residues. Germline V gives CDR1 SGHNT, CDR2 YENEEA. J lost 5 bases, V lost 5 bases, and 15 bases had no gene match. The CDR3 nucleotides read TGTGCCAGCAGCCCCGGGGGGGGGCACGCAGACATAGATACGCAGTATTTT. Residues: CASSPGGGHADIDTQYF. Full variable domain (remainder filled in from reference TRBV11-3 and TRBJ2-3): EAGVVQSPRYKIIEKKQPVAFWCNPISGHNTLYWYLQNLGQGPELLIRYENEEAVDDSQLPKDRFSAERLKGVDSTLKIQPAELGDSAVYLCASSPGGGHADIDTQYFGPGTRLTVL.

This chain links TRBV7-2 with TRBJ2-1; 7 bases agree with TRBD1. This CDR3 comprises 15 residues. V was pared by 5 bases and J by 0 bases, with 4 bases of the junction left unmatched. Looked up from germline, CDR1 is SGHTA and CDR2 is FQGNSA. CDR3 amino acids: CASSVDRNSYNEQFF. The CDR3 region has the DNA TGTGCCAGCAGCGTGGACAGGAACTCCTACAATGAGCAGTTCTTC.

This clone has only a few counts. The chain recombines TRBV7-2 with TRBJ2-3; no clear D. The V end lost 7 bases, the J end lost 2 bases, and 7 bases lay between the germline ends. CDR1 is SGHTA, CDR2 FQGNSA, per germline. The CDR3 covers 12 residues. The DNA for the CDR3 is TGTGCCAGCACCCTAAACACAGATACGCAGTATTTT. Encoded protein: CASTLNTDTQYF.

The rearrangement uses TRBV5-1 and TRBJ2-1; TRBD2 is a possible D gene (6 bases). V was pared by 1 base and J by 2 bases, with 10 bases between. The CDR3 runs 15 residues. Germline assignment: CDR1 SGHRS and CDR2 YFSETQ. CDR3 sequence (DNA): TGCGCCAGCAGCTTGCAGGGCGGGACCTACAATGAGCAGTTCTTC. Its translation: CASSLQGGTYNEQFF.

The chain uses TRBV6-1 and TRBJ2-3; TRBD2 matches 14 bases. The germline V gene encodes CDR1 MNHNS and CDR2 SASEGT. This CDR3 contains 17 residues. Unmatched junction bases numbered 9, after V lost 4 bases and J lost 6 bases. This chain's CDR3 is CASSVTSGGAAGDTQYF. DNA of the CDR3: TGTGCCAGCAGTGTGACTAGCGGGGGGGCCGCGGGGGATACGCAGTATTTT.

The chain employs TRBV19 and TRBJ1-6; 9 bases are shared with TRBD1. V shed 9 bases, J shed 10 bases, and the junction held 10 bases outside the gene matches. Germline V lookup: CDR1 LNHDA, CDR2 SQIVND (reference sequence). The CDR3 runs 14 residues. DNA for the CDR3: TGTGCCAGCCGGGGACAGGGTCCTTTCTCACCCCTCCACTTT. Translation: CASRGQGPFSPLHF.

The rearrangement uses TRBV27 and TRBJ1-1, with D uncertain. Germline V gives CDR1 MNHEY, CDR2 SMNVEV (reference sequence). The CDR3 consists of 14 residues. Trimming left V 1 base short and J 1 base short, with 7 bases between. This CDR3 reads CASSLLAGNTEAFF. The CDR3 bases are TGTGCCAGCAGTTTATTGGCGGGGAACACTGAAGCTTTCTTT.

CDR3 sequence reads: CASSLGLHQPQHF. CDR3 coding DNA: TGTGCCAGCAGCTTGGGCCTCCATCAGCCCCAGCATTTT. This chain links TRBV7-9 with TRBJ1-5; D not resolved. The CDR3 contains 13 residues. Trimming stripped 3 bases from V and 5 bases from J, with 8 bases between. In germline, CDR1 is SEHNR, CDR2 FQNEAQ (reference sequence).

The chain links TRBV18 to TRBJ1-1; tentatively, D is TRBD1 (6 bases). Germline V gene data show CDR1 as KGHSH and CDR2 as LQKENI. Between the trimmed V and J ends, which lost 3 bases and 3 bases, there was a span of 14 bases. This CDR3 has 15 amino acids. The CDR3 region has the DNA TGTGCCAGCTCACCTGCCCAGGGGTGGGACACTGAAGCTTTCTTT. Protein sequence: CASSPAQGWDTEAFF. The full variable domain, with the rest looked up from reference TRBV18 and TRBJ1-1, is NAGVMQNPRHLVRRRGQEARLRCSPMKGHSHVYWYRQLPEEGLKFMVYLQKENIIDESGMPKERFSAEFPKEGPSILRIQQVVRGDSAAYFCASSPAQGWDTEAFFGQGTRLTVV.

The V and J genes are TRBV27 and TRBJ2-7, with 10 bases fitting TRBD1. Unmatched junction bases numbered 10, after V lost 6 bases and J lost 5 bases. This CDR3 is 15 amino acids long. The germline V gene has CDR1 MNHEY and CDR2 SMNVEV (reference sequence). The CDR3 DNA is TGTGCCAGCAGGGAGACAGGGGGCGCAGATGACGAGCAGTACTTC. Translation: CASRETGGADDEQYF.

This clone was seen a handful of times. The chain couples TRBV5-4 to TRBJ1-2; D is unclear. The germline V gene encodes CDR1 SGHNT and CDR2 YYREEE (reference sequence). Trimming removed 4 bases at V and 4 bases at J, with 17 bases between. The CDR3 spans 15 residues. The CDR3 sequence is CASSLTLTGVYGYTF. The CDR3 bases are TGTGCCAGCAGCCTGACCCTCACGGGTGTCTATGGCTACACCTTC.

V is TRBV29-1 and J is TRBJ1-2, with 8 bases aligning to TRBD1. The junction had 10 bases not matched to a gene; V was cut back by 3 bases and J by 7 bases. CDR1 and CDR2 from the germline V gene are SQVTM and ANQGSEA. This CDR3 is built from 14 residues. CDR3 in amino acids: CSVDVTGQAAGYTF. The CDR3 region has the DNA TGCAGCGTTGATGTTACGGGACAGGCTGCTGGCTACACCTTC.

The gene calls are TRBV7-9 and TRBJ2-5; the match to TRBD2 covers 12 bases. The germline V gene encodes CDR1 SEHNR and CDR2 FQNEAQ (reference sequence). This CDR3 is built from 18 residues. With V trimmed by 2 bases and J by 0 bases, 7 bases remained unmatched. The CDR3 protein is CASSLKGTSGRYQETQYF. In DNA, the CDR3 is TGTGCCAGCAGCTTAAAGGGTACTAGCGGGAGGTACCAAGAGACCCAGTACTTC.

This chain uses TRBV18 with TRBJ2-7; 10 nucleotides line up with TRBD2. Trimming removed 6 bases from V and 2 bases from J; junction bases left unmatched: 7. Germline V gene data show CDR1 as KGHSH and CDR2 as LQKENI. The CDR3 loop spans 15 amino acids. In DNA form, the CDR3 reads TGTGCCAGCTCGTCCGGGACTAGCGATCCCTACGAGCAGTACTTC. Protein product: CASSSGTSDPYEQYF. Combining the CDR3 with reference TRBV18 and TRBJ2-7 gives the whole variable domain NAGVMQNPRHLVRRRGQEARLRCSPMKGHSHVYWYRQLPEEGLKFMVYLQKENIIDESGMPKERFSAEFPKEGPSILRIQQVVRGDSAAYFCASSSGTSDPYEQYFGPGTRLTVT.